Described below is a single T cell receptor (beta chain) sequence and its context. Its specificity is unknown. The entry originates in a study of siplizumab effects on memory and regulatory T cells. Study results and caveats: The alloresponse seemed to draw substantially on naive T cells, which appeared more diverse than memory cells. The Treg-derived share of mappable alloreactive CD4+ clones averaged about 74% with siplizumab and 26.9% in controls.

The CDR3 is 11 amino acids. V was pared by 4 bases and J by 4 bases, with 3 bases between. CDR1 and CDR2 from the germline V gene are LNHDA and SQIVND (reference sequence). Assaying covered about 99,000 TCR templates per sample. Sequencing used immunoSEQ multiplex PCR; TCRdb keeps in-frame clones, though not all of them. This sample carries around 100,000 clones, about 94% of them seen once, and the ten largest clones take less than 1.5%. Sequences were obtained from non-Treg CD4+ T cells sorted from blood. This chain uses TRBV19 with TRBJ2-3; D gene uncertain. This sequence originates from a human donor in good health. CDR3 in amino acids: CASSSSDTQYF. The CDR3, as DNA: TGTGCCAGTAGTAGCTCAGATACGCAGTATTTT. Variable domain in full (rest from reference TRBV19 and TRBJ2-3): DGGITQSPKYLFRKEGQNVTLSCEQNLNHDAMYWYRQDPGQGLRLIYYSQIVNDFQKGDIAEGYSVSREKKESFPLTVTSAQKNPTAFYLCASSSSDTQYFGPGTRLTVL.